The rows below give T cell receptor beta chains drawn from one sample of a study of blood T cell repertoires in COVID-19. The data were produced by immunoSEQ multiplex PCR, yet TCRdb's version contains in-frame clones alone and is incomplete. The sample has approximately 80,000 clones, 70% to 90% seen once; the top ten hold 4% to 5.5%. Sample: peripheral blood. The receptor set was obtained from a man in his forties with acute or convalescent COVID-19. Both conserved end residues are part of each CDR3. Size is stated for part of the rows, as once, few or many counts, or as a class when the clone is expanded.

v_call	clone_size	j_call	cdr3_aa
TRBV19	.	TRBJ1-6	CASSIEDRGFSPLHF
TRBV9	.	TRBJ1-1	CASSATSQGNTEAFF
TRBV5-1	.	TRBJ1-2	CASSPGAIYGYTF
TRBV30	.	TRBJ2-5	CAWSLGGPETQYF
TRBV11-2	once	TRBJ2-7	CASSPSGEQYF
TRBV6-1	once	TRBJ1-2	CASSEGVGGRGYYGYTF
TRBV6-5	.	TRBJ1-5	CASSFSGGEPQHF
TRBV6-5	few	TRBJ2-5	CASRFSTSKETQYF
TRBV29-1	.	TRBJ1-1	CSVGQPLNTEAFF
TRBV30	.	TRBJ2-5	CAWSRGSGGAETQYF
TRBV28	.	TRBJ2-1	CASSLYGDRDNEQFF
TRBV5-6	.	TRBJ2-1	CASSLWGGGGYNEQFF
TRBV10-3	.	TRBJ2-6	CAISVRFPSGEFSGANVLTF
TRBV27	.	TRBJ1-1	CASNPYRDTEAFF
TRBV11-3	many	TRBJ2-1	CASSAATGLSEQFF
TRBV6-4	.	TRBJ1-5	CASRDGQSYSNQPQHF
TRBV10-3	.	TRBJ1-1	CAITRELNTEAFF
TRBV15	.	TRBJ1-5	CATRHEPRASQPQHF
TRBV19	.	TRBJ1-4	CASSRGRNEKLFF
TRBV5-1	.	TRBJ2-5	CASSTYSLAGGVETQYF
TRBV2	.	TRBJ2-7	CASSQEPPGGGYEQYF
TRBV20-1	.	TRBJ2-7	CSASLGTDSYEQYF
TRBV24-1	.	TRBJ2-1	CATALDIYNEQFF
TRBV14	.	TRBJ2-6	CASSPQGYSGANVLTF